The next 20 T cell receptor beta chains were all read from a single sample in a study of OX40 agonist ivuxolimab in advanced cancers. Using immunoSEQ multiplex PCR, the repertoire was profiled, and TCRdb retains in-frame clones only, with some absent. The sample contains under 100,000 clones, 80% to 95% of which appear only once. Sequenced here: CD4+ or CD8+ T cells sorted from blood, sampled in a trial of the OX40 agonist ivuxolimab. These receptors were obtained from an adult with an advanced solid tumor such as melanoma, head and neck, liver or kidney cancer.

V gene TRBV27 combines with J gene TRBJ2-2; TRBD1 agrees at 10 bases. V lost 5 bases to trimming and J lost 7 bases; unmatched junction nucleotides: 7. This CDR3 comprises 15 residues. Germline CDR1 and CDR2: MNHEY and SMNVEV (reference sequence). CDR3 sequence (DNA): TGTGCCAGCAGTATCAGGACAGGGGGATTCGGGGAGCTGTTTTTT. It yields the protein CASSIRTGGFGELFF.

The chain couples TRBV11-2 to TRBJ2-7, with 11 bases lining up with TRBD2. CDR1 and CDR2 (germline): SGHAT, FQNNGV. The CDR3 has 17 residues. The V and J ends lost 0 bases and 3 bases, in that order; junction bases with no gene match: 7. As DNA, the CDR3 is TGTGCCAGCAGCTTAGATCAGCTAGCGGGAGGCCTCTACGAGCAGTACTTC. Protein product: CASSLDQLAGGLYEQYF.

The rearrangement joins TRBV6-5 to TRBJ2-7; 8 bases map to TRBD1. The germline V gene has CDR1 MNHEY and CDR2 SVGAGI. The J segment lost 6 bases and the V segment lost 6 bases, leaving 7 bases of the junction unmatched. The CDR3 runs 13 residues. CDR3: CASSRDRSREQYF. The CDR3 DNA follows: TGTGCCAGCAGCCGGGACAGGAGTCGCGAGCAGTACTTC.

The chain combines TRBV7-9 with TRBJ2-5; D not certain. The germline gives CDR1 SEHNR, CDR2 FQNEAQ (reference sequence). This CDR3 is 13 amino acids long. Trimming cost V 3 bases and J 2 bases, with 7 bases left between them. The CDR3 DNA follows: TGTGCCAGCAGCTTGAGGTCTCAAGAGACCCAGTACTTC. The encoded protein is CASSLRSQETQYF.

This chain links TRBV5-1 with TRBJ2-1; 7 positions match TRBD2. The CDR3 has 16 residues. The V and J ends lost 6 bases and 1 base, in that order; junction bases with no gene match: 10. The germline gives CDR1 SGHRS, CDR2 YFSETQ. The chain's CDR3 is CASTSVGLVSYNEQFF. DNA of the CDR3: TGCGCCAGCACCTCCGTAGGACTAGTATCCTACAATGAGCAGTTCTTC.

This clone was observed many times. The CDR3 coding sequence is TGTGCCAGCAGCTTAGCCAGGACTAACTATGGCTACACCTTC. As protein: CASSLARTNYGYTF. The genes are TRBV7-2 and TRBJ1-2; no reliable D call. V dropped 0 bases and J dropped 0 bases, with 5 bases sitting between them. The CDR3 runs 14 residues. The germline gives CDR1 SGHTA, CDR2 FQGNSA.

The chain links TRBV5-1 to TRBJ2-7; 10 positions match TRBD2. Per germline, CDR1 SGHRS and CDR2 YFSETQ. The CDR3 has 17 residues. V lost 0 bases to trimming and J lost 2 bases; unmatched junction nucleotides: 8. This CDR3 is CASSLDPSGSATYEQYF. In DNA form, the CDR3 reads TGCGCCAGCAGCTTGGACCCTAGCGGGAGTGCTACCTACGAGCAGTACTTC. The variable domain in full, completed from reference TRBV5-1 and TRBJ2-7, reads KAGVTQTPRYLIKTRGQQVTLSCSPISGHRSVSWYQQTPGQGLQFLFEYFSETQRNKGNFPGRFSGRQFSNSRSEMNVSTLELGDSALYLCASSLDPSGSATYEQYFGPGTRLTVT.

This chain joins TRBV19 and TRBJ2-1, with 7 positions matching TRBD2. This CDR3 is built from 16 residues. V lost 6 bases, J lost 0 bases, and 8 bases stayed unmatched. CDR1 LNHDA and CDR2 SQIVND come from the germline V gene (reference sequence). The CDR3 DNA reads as TGTGCCAGTAGAACAGCGGGGCCGAGCTCCTACAATGAGCAGTTCTTC. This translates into CASRTAGPSSYNEQFF.

Here the CDR3 reads CASSRGLWGASTSGQETQYF. The CDR3 coding sequence is TGTGCCAGTAGTCGAGGTCTTTGGGGCGCGTCGACTAGCGGCCAAGAGACCCAGTACTTC. The chain has TRBV19 and TRBJ2-5; the match to TRBD2 covers 9 bases. V lost 5 bases, J lost 1 base, and 20 bases stayed unmatched. CDR1 is LNHDA, CDR2 SQIVND, per germline (reference sequence). This CDR3 is 20 amino acids long. Full variable domain (outside the CDR3, taken from reference TRBV19 and TRBJ2-5): DGGITQSPKYLFRKEGQNVTLSCEQNLNHDAMYWYRQDPGQGLRLIYYSQIVNDFQKGDIAEGYSVSREKKESFPLTVTSAQKNPTAFYLCASSRGLWGASTSGQETQYFGPGTRLLVL.

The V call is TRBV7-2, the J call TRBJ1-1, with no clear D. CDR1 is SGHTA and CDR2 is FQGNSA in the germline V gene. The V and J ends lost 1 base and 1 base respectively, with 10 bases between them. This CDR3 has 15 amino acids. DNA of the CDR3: TGTGCCAGCAGCTTAGTACGGCCAGAGAACACTGAAGCTTTCTTT. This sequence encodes CASSLVRPENTEAFF.

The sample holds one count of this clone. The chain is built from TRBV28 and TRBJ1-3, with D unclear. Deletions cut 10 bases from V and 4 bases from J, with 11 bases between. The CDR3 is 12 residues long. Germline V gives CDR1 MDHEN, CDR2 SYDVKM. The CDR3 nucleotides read TGTGCCACCAGATCCATCGGAAACACCATATATTTT. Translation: CATRSIGNTIYF.

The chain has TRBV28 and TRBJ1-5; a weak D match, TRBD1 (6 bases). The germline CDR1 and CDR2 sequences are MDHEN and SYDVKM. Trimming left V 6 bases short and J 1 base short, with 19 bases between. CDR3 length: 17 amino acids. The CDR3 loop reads CASSQTGTHKSNQPQHF. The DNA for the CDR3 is TGTGCCAGCAGCCAAACTGGGACACATAAGAGCAATCAGCCCCAGCATTTT.

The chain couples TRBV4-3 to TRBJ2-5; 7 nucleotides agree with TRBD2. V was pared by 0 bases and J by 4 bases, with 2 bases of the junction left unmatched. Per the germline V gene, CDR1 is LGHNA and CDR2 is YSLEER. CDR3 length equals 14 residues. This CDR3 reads CASSQDLAAETQYF. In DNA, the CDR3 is TGCGCCAGCAGCCAAGATCTAGCGGCAGAGACCCAGTACTTC.

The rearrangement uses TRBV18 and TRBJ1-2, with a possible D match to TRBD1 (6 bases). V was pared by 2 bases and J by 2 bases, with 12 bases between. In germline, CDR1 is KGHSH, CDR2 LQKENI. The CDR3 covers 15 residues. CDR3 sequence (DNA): TGTGCCAGCTCACCAGGGGGCGCCGCCAACTATGGCTACACCTTC. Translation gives CASSPGGAANYGYTF.

CDR3 residues: CASSLETGLSYGYTF. The CDR3 nucleotides are TGCGCCAGCAGCTTGGAGACAGGGTTGAGCTATGGCTACACCTTC. The chain uses TRBV5-1 and TRBJ1-2; 7 nucleotides line up with TRBD1. The CDR3 has 15 amino acids. The germline V gene has CDR1 SGHRS and CDR2 YFSETQ. V gave up 0 bases and J gave up 4 bases; unmatched junction bases: 6.

As DNA, the CDR3 is TGTGCCAGCAGCCTCCACGACAGAAACTCTGGAAACACCATATATTTT. Translated, it gives CASSLHDRNSGNTIYF. The chain couples TRBV7-6 to TRBJ1-3; the D gene is possibly TRBD1 (5 bases). V shed 5 bases and J shed 0 bases, with 14 bases lying between them. The CDR3 extends over 16 amino acids. CDR1 is SGHVS and CDR2 is FNYEAQ in the germline V gene.

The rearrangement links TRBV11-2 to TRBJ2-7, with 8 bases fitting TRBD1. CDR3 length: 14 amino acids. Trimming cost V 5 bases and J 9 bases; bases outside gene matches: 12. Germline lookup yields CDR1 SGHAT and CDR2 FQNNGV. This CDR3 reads CASSHNLGQGRQYF. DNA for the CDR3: TGTGCCAGCAGCCATAACCTCGGACAGGGAAGGCAGTACTTC. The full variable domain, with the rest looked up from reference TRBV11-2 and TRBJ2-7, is EAGVAQSPRYKIIEKRQSVAFWCNPISGHATLYWYQQILGQGPKLLIQFQNNGVVDDSQLPKDRFSAERLKGVDSTLKIQPAKLEDSAVYLCASSHNLGQGRQYFGPGTRLTVT.

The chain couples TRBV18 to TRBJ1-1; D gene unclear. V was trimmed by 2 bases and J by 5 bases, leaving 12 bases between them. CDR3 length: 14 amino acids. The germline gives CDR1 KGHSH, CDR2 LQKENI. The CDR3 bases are TGTGCCAGCTCACCATACACGAGGAGGACTGAAGCTTTCTTT. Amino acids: CASSPYTRRTEAFF.

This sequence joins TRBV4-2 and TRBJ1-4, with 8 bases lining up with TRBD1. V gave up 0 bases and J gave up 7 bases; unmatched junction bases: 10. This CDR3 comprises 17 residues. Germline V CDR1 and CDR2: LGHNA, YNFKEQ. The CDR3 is CASSQESRRGLGEKLFF. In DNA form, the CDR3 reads TGTGCCAGCAGCCAAGAATCCCGCAGGGGGCTAGGTGAAAAACTGTTTTTT.

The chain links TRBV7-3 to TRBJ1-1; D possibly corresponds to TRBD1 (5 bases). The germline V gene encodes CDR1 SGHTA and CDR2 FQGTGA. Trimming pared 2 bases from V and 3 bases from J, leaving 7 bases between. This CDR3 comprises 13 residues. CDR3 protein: CASSLWGDTEAFF. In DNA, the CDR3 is TGTGCCAGCAGCTTATGGGGGGACACTGAAGCTTTCTTT.